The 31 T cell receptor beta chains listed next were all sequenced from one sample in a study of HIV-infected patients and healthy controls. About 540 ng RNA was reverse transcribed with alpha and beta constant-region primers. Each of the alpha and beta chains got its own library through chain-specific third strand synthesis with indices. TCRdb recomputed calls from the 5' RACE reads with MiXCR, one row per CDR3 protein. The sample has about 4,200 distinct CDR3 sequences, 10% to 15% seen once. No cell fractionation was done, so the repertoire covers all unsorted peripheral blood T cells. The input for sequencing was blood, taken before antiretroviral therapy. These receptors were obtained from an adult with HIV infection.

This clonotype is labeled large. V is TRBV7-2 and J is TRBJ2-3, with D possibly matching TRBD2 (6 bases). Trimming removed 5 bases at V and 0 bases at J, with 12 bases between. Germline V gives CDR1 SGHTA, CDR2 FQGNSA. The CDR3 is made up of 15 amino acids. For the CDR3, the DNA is TGTGCCAGCAGCGGTCTAGCGAGGAGCACAGATACGCAGTATTTT. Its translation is CASSGLARSTDTQYF.

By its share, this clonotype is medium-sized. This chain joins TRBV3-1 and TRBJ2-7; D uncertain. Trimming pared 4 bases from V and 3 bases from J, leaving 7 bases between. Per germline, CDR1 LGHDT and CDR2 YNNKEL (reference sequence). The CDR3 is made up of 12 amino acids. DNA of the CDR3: TGTGCCAGCAGCCGGACCAACTACGAGCAGTACTTC. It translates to CASSRTNYEQYF.

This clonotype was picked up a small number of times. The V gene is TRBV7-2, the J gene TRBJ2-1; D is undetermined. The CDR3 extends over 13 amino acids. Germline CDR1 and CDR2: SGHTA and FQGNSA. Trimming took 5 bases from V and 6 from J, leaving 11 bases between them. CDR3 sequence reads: CASSRSRGNEQFF. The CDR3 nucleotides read TGTGCCAGCAGCCGAAGTAGAGGCAATGAGCAGTTCTTC.

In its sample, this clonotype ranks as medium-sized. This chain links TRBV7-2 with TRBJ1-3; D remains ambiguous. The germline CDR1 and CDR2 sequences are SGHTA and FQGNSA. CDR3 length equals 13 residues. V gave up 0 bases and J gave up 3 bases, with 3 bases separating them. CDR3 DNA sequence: TGTGCCAGCAGCTTAGCCGGTGGAAACACCATATATTTT. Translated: CASSLAGGNTIYF.

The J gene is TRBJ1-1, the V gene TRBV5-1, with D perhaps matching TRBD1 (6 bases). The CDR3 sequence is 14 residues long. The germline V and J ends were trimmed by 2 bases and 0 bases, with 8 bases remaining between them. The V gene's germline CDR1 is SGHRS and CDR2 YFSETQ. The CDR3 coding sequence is TGCGCCAGCAGCTTACAGGGAATGAACACTGAAGCTTTCTTT. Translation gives CASSLQGMNTEAFF.

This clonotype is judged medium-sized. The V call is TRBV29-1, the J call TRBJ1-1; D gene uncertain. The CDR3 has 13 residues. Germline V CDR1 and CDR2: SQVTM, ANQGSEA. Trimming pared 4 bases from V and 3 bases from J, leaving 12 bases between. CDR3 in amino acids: CSVARSADTEAFF. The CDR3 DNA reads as TGCAGCGTTGCCCGCAGCGCGGACACTGAAGCTTTCTTT.

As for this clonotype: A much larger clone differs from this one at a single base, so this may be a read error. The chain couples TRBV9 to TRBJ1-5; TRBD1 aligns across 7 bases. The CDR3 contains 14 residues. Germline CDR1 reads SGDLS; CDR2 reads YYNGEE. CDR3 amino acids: CASSVGQESQPKHF. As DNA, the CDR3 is TGTGCCAGCAGCGTCGGACAGGAAAGTCAGCCCAAGCATTTT.

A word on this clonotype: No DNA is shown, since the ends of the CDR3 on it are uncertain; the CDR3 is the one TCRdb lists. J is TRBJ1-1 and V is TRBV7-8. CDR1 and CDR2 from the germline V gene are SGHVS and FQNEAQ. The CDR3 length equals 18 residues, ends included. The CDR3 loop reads CASSLAIVVANGSTEAFF.

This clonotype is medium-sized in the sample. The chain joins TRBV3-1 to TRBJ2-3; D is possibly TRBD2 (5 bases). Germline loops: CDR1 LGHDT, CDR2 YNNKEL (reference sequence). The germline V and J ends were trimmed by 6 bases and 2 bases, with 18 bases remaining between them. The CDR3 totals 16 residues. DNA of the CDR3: TGTGCCAGCAGTCCTGATGGGAGAGGAGCCACAGATACGCAGTATTTT. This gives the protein CASSPDGRGATDTQYF.

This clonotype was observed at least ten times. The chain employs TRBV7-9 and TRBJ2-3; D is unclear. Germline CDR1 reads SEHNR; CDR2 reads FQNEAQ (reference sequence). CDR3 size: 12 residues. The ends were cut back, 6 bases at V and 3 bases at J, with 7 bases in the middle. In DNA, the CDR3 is TGTGCCAGCAGTTTCGTAACAGATACGCAGTATTTT. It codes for CASSFVTDTQYF.

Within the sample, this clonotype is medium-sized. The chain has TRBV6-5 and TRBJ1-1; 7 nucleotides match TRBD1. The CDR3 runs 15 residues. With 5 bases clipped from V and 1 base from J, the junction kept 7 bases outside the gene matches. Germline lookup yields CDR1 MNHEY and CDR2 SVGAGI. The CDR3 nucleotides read TGTGCCAGCAGTACCGGGACAGCGAAGAACACTGAAGCTTTCTTT. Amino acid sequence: CASSTGTAKNTEAFF.

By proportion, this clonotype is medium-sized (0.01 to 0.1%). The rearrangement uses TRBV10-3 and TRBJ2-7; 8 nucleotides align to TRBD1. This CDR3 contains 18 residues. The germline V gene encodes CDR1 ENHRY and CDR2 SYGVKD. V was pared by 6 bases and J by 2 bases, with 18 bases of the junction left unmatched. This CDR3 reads CAISESNPPTGVPYEQYF. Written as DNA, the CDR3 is TGTGCCATCAGCGAAAGTAACCCCCCGACAGGGGTCCCCTACGAGCAGTACTTC.

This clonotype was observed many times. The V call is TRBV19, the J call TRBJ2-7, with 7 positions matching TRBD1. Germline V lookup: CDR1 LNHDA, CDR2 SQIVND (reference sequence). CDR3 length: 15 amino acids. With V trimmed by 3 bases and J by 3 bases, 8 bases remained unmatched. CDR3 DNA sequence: TGTGCCAGTAGTATGAGGCAGGGGGTCCGCTACGAGCAGTACTTC. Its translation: CASSMRQGVRYEQYF.

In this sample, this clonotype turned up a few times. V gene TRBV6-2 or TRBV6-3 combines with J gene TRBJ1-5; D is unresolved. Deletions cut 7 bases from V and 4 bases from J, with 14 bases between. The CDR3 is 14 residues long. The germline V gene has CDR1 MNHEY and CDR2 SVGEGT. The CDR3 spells CASNGSPGNQPQHF. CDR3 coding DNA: TGTGCCAGCAACGGGTCTCCGGGGAATCAGCCCCAGCATTTT.

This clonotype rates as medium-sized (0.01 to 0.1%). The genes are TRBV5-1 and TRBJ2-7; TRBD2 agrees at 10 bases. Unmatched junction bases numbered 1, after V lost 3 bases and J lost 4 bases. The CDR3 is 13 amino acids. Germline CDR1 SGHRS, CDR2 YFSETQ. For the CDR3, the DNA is TGCGCCAGCAGCTGGACTAGCGGATACGAGCAGTACTTC. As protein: CASSWTSGYEQYF. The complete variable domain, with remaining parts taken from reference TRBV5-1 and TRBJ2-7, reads KAGVTQTPRYLIKTRGQQVTLSCSPISGHRSVSWYQQTPGQGLQFLFEYFSETQRNKGNFPGRFSGRQFSNSRSEMNVSTLELGDSALYLCASSWTSGYEQYFGPGTRLTVT.

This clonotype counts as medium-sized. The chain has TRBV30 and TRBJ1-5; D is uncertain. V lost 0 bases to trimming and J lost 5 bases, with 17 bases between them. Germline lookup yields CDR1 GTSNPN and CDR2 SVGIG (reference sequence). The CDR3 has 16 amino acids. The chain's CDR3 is CAWSVNSLMTHQPQHF. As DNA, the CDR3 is TGTGCCTGGAGTGTTAACAGTCTAATGACGCATCAGCCCCAGCATTTT.

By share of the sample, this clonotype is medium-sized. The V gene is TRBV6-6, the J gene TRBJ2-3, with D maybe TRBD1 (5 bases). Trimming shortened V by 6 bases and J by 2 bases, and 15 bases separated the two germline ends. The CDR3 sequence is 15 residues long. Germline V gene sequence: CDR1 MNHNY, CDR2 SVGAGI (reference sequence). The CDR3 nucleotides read TGTGCCAGCAGCTATCCGGCGGACAACACAGATACGCAGTATTTT. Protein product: CASSYPADNTDTQYF.

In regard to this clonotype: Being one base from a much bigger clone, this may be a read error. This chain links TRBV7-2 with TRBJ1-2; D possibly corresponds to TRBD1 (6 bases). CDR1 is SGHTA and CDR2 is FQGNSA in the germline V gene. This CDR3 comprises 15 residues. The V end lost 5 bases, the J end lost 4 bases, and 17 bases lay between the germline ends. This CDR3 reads CASSQRQVSSYGYTF. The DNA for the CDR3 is TGTGCCAGCAGCCAAAGACAGGTTTCTTCCTATGGCTACACCTTC.

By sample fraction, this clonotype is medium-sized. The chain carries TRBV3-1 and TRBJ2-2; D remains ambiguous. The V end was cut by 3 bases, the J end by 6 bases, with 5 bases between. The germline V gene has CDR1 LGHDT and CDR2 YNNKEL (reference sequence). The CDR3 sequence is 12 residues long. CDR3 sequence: CASSHSSGELFF. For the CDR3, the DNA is TGTGCCAGCAGCCATTCATCCGGGGAGCTGTTTTTT.

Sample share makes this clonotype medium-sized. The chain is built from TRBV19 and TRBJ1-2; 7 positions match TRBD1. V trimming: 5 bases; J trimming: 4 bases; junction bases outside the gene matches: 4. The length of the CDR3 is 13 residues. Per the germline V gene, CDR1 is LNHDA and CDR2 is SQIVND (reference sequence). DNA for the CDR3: TGTGCCAGTAGTCAGGGGGTCTCCTATGGCTACACCTTC. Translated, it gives CASSQGVSYGYTF.

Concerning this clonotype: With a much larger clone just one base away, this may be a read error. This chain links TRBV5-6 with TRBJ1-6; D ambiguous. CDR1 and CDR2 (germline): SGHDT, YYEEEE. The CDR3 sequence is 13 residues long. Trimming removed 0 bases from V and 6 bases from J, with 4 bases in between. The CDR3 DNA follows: TGTGCCAGCAGCTTGGGCGTTAATTCACCCCTCCACTTT. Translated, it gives CASSLGVNSPLHF.

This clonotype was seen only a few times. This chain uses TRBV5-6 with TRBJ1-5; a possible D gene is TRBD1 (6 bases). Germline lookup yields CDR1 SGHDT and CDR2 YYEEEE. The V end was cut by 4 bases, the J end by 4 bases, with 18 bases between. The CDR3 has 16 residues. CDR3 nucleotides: TGTGCCAGCAGCGTCGGGAGGGGGATTCGGAATCAGCCCCAGCATTTT. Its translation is CASSVGRGIRNQPQHF.

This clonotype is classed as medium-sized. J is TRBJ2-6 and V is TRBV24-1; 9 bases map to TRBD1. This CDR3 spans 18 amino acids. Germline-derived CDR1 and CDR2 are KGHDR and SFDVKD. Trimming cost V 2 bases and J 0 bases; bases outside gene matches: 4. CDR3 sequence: CATSDSGQGISGANVLTF. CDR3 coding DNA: TGTGCCACCAGTGATTCGGGACAGGGCATCTCTGGGGCCAACGTCCTGACTTTC.

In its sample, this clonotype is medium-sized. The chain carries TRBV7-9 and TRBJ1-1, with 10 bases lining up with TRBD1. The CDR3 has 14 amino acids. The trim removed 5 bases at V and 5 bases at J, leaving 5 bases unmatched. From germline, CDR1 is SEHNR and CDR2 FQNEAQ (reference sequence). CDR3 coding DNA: TGTGCCAGCAGCACCGGACAGGGGGGGACTGAAGCTTTCTTT. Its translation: CASSTGQGGTEAFF.

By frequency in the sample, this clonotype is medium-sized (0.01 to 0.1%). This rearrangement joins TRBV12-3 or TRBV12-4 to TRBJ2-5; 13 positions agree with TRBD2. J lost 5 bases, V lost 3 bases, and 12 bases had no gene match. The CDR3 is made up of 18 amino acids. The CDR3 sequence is CASSFLGTSGIGGETQYF. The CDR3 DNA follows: TGTGCCAGCAGTTTTCTTGGGACTAGCGGGATCGGTGGTGAGACCCAGTACTTC.

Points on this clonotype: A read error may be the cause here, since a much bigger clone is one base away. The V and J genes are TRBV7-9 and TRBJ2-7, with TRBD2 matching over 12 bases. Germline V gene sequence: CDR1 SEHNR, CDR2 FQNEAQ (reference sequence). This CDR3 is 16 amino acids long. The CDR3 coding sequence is TGTGCCAGCAGCTCGACCGGACTAGCGGGGTCCTACGAGCTGTACTTC. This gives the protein CASSSTGLAGSYELYF.

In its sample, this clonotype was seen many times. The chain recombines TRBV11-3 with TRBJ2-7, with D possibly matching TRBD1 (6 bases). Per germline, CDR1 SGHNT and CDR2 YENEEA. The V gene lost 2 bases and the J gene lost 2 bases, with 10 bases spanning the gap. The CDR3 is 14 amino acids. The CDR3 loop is CASSLTQGAYEQYF. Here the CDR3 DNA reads TGTGCCAGCAGCTTAACACAGGGTGCCTACGAGCAGTACTTC.

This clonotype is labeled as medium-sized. Written as DNA, the CDR3 is TGTGCCGGTGGGACGGGACCGTACAATGAGCAGTTCTTC. It encodes CAGGTGPYNEQFF. This chain links TRBV5-4 with TRBJ2-1; D could derive from TRBD1 or TRBD2 (5 bases each). This CDR3 has 13 amino acids. Per the germline V gene, CDR1 is SGHNT and CDR2 is YYREEE (reference sequence). V lost 10 bases and J 4 bases, leaving 15 bases between the germline ends.

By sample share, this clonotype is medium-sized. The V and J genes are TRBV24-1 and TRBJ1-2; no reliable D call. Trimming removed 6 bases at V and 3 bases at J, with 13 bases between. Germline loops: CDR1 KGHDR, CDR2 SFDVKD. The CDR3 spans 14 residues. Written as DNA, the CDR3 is TGTGCCACCAGTTCCAATTTCAGCGACTATGGCTACACCTTC. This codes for CATSSNFSDYGYTF.

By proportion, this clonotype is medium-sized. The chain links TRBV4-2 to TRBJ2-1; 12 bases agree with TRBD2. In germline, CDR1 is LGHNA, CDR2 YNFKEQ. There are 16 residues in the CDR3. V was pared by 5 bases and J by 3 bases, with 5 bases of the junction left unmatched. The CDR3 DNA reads TGTGCCAGCAGCACCCTAGCGGGAGGGGTCTACAATGAGCAGTTCTTC. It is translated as CASSTLAGGVYNEQFF.

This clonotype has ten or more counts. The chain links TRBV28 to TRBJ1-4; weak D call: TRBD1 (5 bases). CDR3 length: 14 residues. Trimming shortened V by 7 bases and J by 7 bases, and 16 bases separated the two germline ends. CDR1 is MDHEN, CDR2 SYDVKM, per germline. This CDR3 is CASTLTGRVEKLFF. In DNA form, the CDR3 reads TGTGCCAGCACCCTTACAGGCCGCGTTGAAAAACTGTTTTTT.